This T cell receptor beta chain was captured in a study of shared clonotypes between healthy human individuals (TCRdb year 2020). As for the study more broadly: The cohort comprised a couple of women and a few men aged 18 to 49 years. For each donor, three plates each were used for CD4 naive and CD4 memory, two plates were used for CD8 naive, and one plate was used for CD8 memory. Blood TCR repertoires of 5 or 6 healthy adults were deeply sequenced to estimate repertoire size and the extent of clonotype sharing between individuals. To increase sequencing depth and limit assay-specific biases, TCR repertoire library preparation and sequencing were carried out by different laboratories using diverse techniques. Between about 0.8 and 9.5 billion PBMCs per donor were obtained by leukapheresis. Study-level results and caveats: Naive subsets generally had larger estimated clonotype richness than memory subsets did. Clonotypes shared by all four sorted-subset donors showed higher generation probabilities than non-shared clonotypes. Sampling was restricted to blood, and TCR repertoires in tissue are likely to differ from TCR repertoires in blood. The genetic and exposure-history diversity represented was limited by the small number of donors. Roughly 5.2% of naive CD4, 3.5% of naive CD8, approximately 2% of memory CD4, and 0.4% of memory CD8 clonotypes were shared across several donors. Pairwise subsampling led to the expectation that sequencing depth would affect the degree of clonotype sharing among donors. Incomplete sequencing was indicated by rarefaction of sorted-subset datasets, despite the large sequencing depth.

TCR CDR3 regions were amplified from genomic DNA by multiplex PCR using the deep immunoSEQ assay. For each cell subset, the extracted genomic DNA was distributed evenly across all wells of several immunoSEQ 96-well plates, and each plate served as one replicate. For sorted subsets, each replicate PCR was loaded with roughly 190 ng genomic DNA, equivalent to 30,000 or so T cell genomes. Purified libraries were measured with a Qubit 3.0 fluorometer, size-checked on a Bioanalyzer 2100, and measured again with the KAPA Library Quantification kit. A separate single-read 150-cycle Illumina NextSeq 550 flow cell was used to sequence each immunoSEQ 96-well plate. From the authors' description of their analysis: Because the immunoSEQ output held only junctional sequences and lacked quality scores, the filtering could not match the filtering applied to full-length reads. To assign V/J genes and CDR3, sequences were annotated using PyIR, a Python wrapper for IgBLAST v1.9, with IMGT germline references. Reads were filtered out if the reads had weak V/J assignments (E-value above 1e-6), no CDR3, stop codons, out-of-frame junctions, or ambiguous translated residues. A V3J clonotype was defined by an identical inferred V gene, J gene, and CDR3 amino acid sequence. To compute the percentage overlap between repertoires, the number of shared unique clonotypes was divided by the size of the smaller repertoire. Repertoire richness was assessed with RTK rarefaction, the Chao1 estimator, and Recon v2.1 estimates of unobserved clonotypes. For all TCRbeta clonotypes obtained by the gDNA method from a handful of donors, generation probabilities were computed with OLGA. Drawn from immuneACCESS, this table holds only the in-frame rearrangements with V and J called that TCRdb kept. Clones are partly lost; checked studies trace under half to an unresolved V gene and leave the rest unexplained. D and trimming were read from the DNA, whereas the V and J calls and clone size are those reported in that table. This sample has 2.3 million or so clones in its table, and over 90% of those were observed once. The leading ten clones occupy 0.39% of the sample.

About this clone: The clone's antigen remains unknown. No quality values exist for individual bases; no much larger clone is one base distant.

The donors were healthy, HIV-negative adults who had no recently reported acute infections or vaccinations. All donors were Caucasian adults living in Nashville, Tennessee, USA. CD4+ T cells were enriched by magnetic negative selection; naive cells were then positively selected on CD45RA, and the negative fraction formed the memory subset. Blood was collected by leukapheresis, and PBMCs were isolated by Ficoll-Histopaque density gradient centrifugation and then cryopreserved in liquid nitrogen vapor phase. Purity and quantity of every magnetically sorted T cell population were checked by analytical flow cytometry. Genomic DNA was isolated from each sorted fraction and quantified by UV absorbance on a Nanodrop 2000c. Looking up the germline V gene yields CDR1 SGHTS and CDR2 YDEGEE. For this chain, trimming is 4 bases at the V end and 5 bases at the J end, and the number of junction bases without a gene match is 11. CDR3 length: 18 amino acids, cysteine to phenylalanine. Of all the DNA, just the CDR3 is kept, 54 bases in frame from base 1.

Material for sequencing was naive CD4+ T cells from PBMCs. The cell subset or site label of this sample denotes: CD45RA+ positively selected. The clonotype was recovered from a man between 18 and 35 years old in good health. Some clones in this sample may be carry-over from other donors' samples. The sequence is built from TRBV5-8 and TRBJ2-1; 14 bases in the middle match TRBD2. The base sequence is TGTGCCAGCAGCCCGACCCGACTAGCGGGAGGGGTACACAATGAGCAGTTCTTC. Its translation reads: CASSPTRLAGGVHNEQFF.